Below, 13 T cell receptor beta chains from the same sample are listed, as sequenced in a study of OX40 agonist ivuxolimab in advanced cancers. This table comes from immunoSEQ multiplex PCR, and its TCRdb copy is limited to in-frame clones, with some not included. The sample includes 67,000 or so clones, 88% of them seen just once. The starting material was CD4+ or CD8+ T cells sorted from blood, obtained in a trial of the OX40 agonist ivuxolimab. The receptor source for this set is an adult with an advanced solid tumor such as melanoma, head and neck, liver or kidney cancer.

This chain connects TRBV30 to TRBJ2-7, with D tentatively TRBD2 (5 bases). The CDR3 has 15 amino acids. Trimming cost V 0 bases and J 4 bases, with 16 bases left between them. Germline-derived CDR1 and CDR2 are GTSNPN and SVGIG (reference sequence). CDR3 sequence reads: CAWSVQRLAEYEQYF. CDR3 sequence (DNA): TGTGCCTGGAGTGTACAGCGGCTAGCTGAGTACGAGCAGTACTTC.

This clone was observed a few times. The genes are TRBV2 and TRBJ1-4; the match to TRBD1 covers 7 bases. Germline trimming cut 6 bases from V and 5 bases from J; bases unmatched to any gene: 9. Germline V gives CDR1 SNHLY, CDR2 FYNNEI. The CDR3 sequence is 15 residues long. The CDR3, as DNA: TGTGCCAGCAGACTGAGGGACAGTCCGAATGAAAAACTGTTTTTT. Its protein product is CASRLRDSPNEKLFF.

With regard to this clone: The sample contains more than one DNA sequence encoding this CDR3. The chain uses TRBV19 and TRBJ2-3; D is tentatively TRBD1 or TRBD2 (5 bases each). With 4 bases removed from V and 4 bases from J, the gap between germline ends came to 9 bases. The CDR3 contains 13 residues. Germline assignment: CDR1 LNHDA and CDR2 SQIVND (reference sequence). The CDR3 nucleotides are TGTGCCAGTAGTAACCGGGGCCCAGATACGCAGTATTTT. Translation gives CASSNRGPDTQYF.

In its sample, this clone was seen once. In DNA form, the CDR3 reads TGTGCCAGCACTATGACAAGCCGCCAAGAGACCCAGTACTTC. The encoded protein is CASTMTSRQETQYF. The V gene is TRBV6-5, the J gene TRBJ2-5, with D unresolved. The germline V and J ends were trimmed by 7 bases and 1 base, with 13 bases remaining between them. The CDR3 consists of 14 residues. Germline loops: CDR1 MNHEY, CDR2 SVGAGI.

The chain combines TRBV4-1 with TRBJ1-3; no reliable D call. Trimming left V 3 bases short and J 0 bases short, with 9 bases between. This CDR3 has 15 residues. CDR1 and CDR2 (germline): MGHRA, YSYEKL. CDR3 coding DNA: TGCGCCAGCAGCCAGTACAGTTACTCTGGAAACACCATATATTTT. Its translation is CASSQYSYSGNTIYF.

The chain couples TRBV14 to TRBJ2-1, with D possibly matching TRBD2 (6 bases). The CDR3 sequence is 15 residues long. The germline CDR1 and CDR2 sequences are SGHDN and FVKESK. V was clipped by 0 bases and J by 6 bases, with 12 bases between them. Here the CDR3 reads CASSQDGGARNEQFF. The DNA for the CDR3 is TGTGCCAGCAGCCAAGACGGAGGGGCCCGCAATGAGCAGTTCTTC.

The chain combines TRBV11-1 with TRBJ2-7, with TRBD2 as a possible D gene (5 bases). CDR1 and CDR2 (germline): SGHAT, FQDESV (reference sequence). This CDR3 contains 13 residues. V lost 1 base, J lost 2 bases, and 6 bases lay in between. CDR3 amino acids: CASSLGTAYEQYF. DNA of the CDR3: TGTGCCAGCAGCTTAGGGACTGCCTACGAGCAGTACTTC.

The chain uses TRBV5-1 and TRBJ1-2; D possibly corresponds to TRBD1 (5 bases). Germline V gene data show CDR1 as SGHRS and CDR2 as YFSETQ. Trimming took off 5 bases at V and 1 base at J, with 12 bases between the two ends. CDR3 length: 14 amino acids. The CDR3, as DNA: TGCGCCAGCAGTCCGGGACTTTTTAACTATGGCTACACCTTC. Its translation is CASSPGLFNYGYTF.

With respect to this clone: The same CDR3 arises from other DNA sequences in this sample as well. V usage is TRBV5-4 and J usage is TRBJ1-3, with no clear D. The CDR3 totals 14 residues. Trimming shortened V by 0 bases and J by 2 bases, and 6 bases separated the two germline ends. Germline values: CDR1 SGHNT, CDR2 YYREEE (reference sequence). This chain's CDR3 is CASSLGGTGNTIYF. The CDR3 DNA reads TGTGCCAGCAGCTTGGGAGGAACTGGAAACACCATATATTTT.

V gene TRBV7-2 combines with J gene TRBJ2-7, with 10 bases lining up with TRBD2. Germline V gives CDR1 SGHTA, CDR2 FQGNSA. Trimming removed 3 bases from V and 5 bases from J; junction bases left unmatched: 4. The CDR3 contains 14 residues. CDR3 loop: CASSLEREGHEQYF. DNA for the CDR3: TGTGCCAGCAGCTTGGAGCGGGAGGGCCACGAGCAGTACTTC.

V and J are TRBV14 and TRBJ1-1; D call uncertain. Germline CDR1 SGHDN, CDR2 FVKESK. The V end lost 4 bases, the J end lost 5 bases, and 17 bases lay between the germline ends. CDR3 size: 15 residues. The CDR3 sequence is CASSPLEGRGTEAFF. The CDR3 DNA reads as TGTGCCAGCAGCCCGCTTGAAGGGAGAGGTACTGAAGCTTTCTTT.

This chain connects TRBV5-1 to TRBJ1-1; D possibly corresponds to TRBD1 (6 bases). This CDR3 spans 13 amino acids. Trimming shortened V by 0 bases and J by 8 bases, and 11 bases separated the two germline ends. Germline CDR1 and CDR2: SGHRS and YFSETQ. Here the CDR3 DNA reads TGCGCCAGCAGCTTGGAGGGGGGCTACGAAGCTTTCTTT. It translates to CASSLEGGYEAFF.

Concerning this clone itself: Other DNA sequences of this sample code for an identical CDR3. CDR3 nucleotide sequence: TGTGCCAGCAGCTTTTTGGGGAACTATGGCTACACCTTC. Encoded protein: CASSFLGNYGYTF. The V call is TRBV5-6, the J call TRBJ1-2; unclear D gene. V dropped 2 bases and J dropped 2 bases, with 7 bases sitting between them. The CDR3 contains 13 residues. The germline gives CDR1 SGHDT, CDR2 YYEEEE.